This entry lists 17 T cell receptor beta chains sequenced from one sample in a study of blood T cell repertoires in COVID-19. Data came from immunoSEQ multiplex PCR; TCRdb stores just in-frame clones and leaves some out. Found here are about 100,000 clones, roughly 87% of them singletons; the top ten hold 7% to 9%. The sequencing input was peripheral blood. Every receptor here comes from a man aged 25 to 40 in a cohort sampled during active COVID-19.

This chain uses TRBV9 with TRBJ2-7; the match to TRBD1 covers 9 bases. V lost 1 base to trimming and J lost 3 bases; unmatched junction nucleotides: 5. Germline lookup yields CDR1 SGDLS and CDR2 YYNGEE. The CDR3 extends over 15 amino acids. The CDR3 DNA reads TGTGCCAGCAGCGTAAGGACAGGGGAGTTCTACGAGCAGTACTTC. Protein: CASSVRTGEFYEQYF.

J is TRBJ2-7 and V is TRBV11-2, with D maybe TRBD1 (6 bases). The CDR3 is 13 residues long. V lost 3 bases, J lost 4 bases, and 10 bases lay in between. Germline values: CDR1 SGHAT, CDR2 FQNNGV. The CDR3 DNA is TGTGCCAGCAGCTTCGGGACACATTACGAGCAGTACTTC. Its protein product is CASSFGTHYEQYF.

The V gene is TRBV4-3, the J gene TRBJ2-2, with a possible D match to TRBD1 (5 bases). The CDR3 has 13 residues. Germline V CDR1 and CDR2: LGHNA, YSLEER. The V gene lost 11 bases and the J gene lost 1 base, with 11 bases spanning the gap. CDR3 residues: CASKDKNTGELFF. DNA for the CDR3: TGCGCCTCCAAGGACAAGAACACCGGGGAGCTGTTTTTT.

This chain uses TRBV7-2 with TRBJ1-4, with 8 positions matching TRBD1. This CDR3 spans 14 amino acids. CDR1 and CDR2 (germline): SGHTA, FQGNSA. J was trimmed by 8 bases and V by 4 bases; bases with no gene match: 6. CDR3 protein: CASSYGTGVEKLFF. In nucleotides, the CDR3 is TGTGCCAGCAGCTACGGGACAGGCGTGGAAAAACTGTTTTTT.

V and J are TRBV10-1 and TRBJ1-1, with TRBD1 identical over 8 bases. Germline V lookup: CDR1 WNHNN, CDR2 SYGVQD (reference sequence). CDR3 length: 15 residues. J was trimmed by 7 bases and V by 3 bases; bases with no gene match: 10. The CDR3 spells CASSEHRDRPNEAFF. As DNA, the CDR3 is TGCGCCAGCAGTGAACACCGGGACAGGCCAAATGAAGCTTTCTTT.

This rearrangement joins TRBV5-1 to TRBJ1-2, with D unresolved. CDR1 SGHRS and CDR2 YFSETQ come from the germline V gene. The V gene lost 0 bases and the J gene lost 4 bases, with 4 bases spanning the gap. This CDR3 spans 12 amino acids. CDR3 residues: CASSLASYGYTF. Here the CDR3 DNA reads TGCGCCAGCAGCTTGGCCAGCTATGGCTACACCTTC.

This clone was counted between two and nine times. The chain couples TRBV4-1 to TRBJ2-7; 7 bases are shared with TRBD1. The CDR3 spans 16 residues. The junction had 9 bases not matched to a gene; V was cut back by 1 base and J by 3 bases. Per the germline V gene, CDR1 is MGHRA and CDR2 is YSYEKL. CDR3 region: CASSQVFRDRDYEQYF. CDR3 DNA sequence: TGCGCCAGCAGCCAAGTTTTCCGAGACAGGGACTACGAGCAGTACTTC.

The V gene is TRBV2, the J gene TRBJ1-1, with 7 positions matching TRBD1. This CDR3 contains 12 residues. Germline V gene lookup returns CDR1 SNHLY and CDR2 FYNNEI. Trimming removed 6 bases from V and 11 bases from J; junction bases left unmatched: 9. As DNA, the CDR3 is TGTGCCAGCAGCCCCGATACAGGGGAGGCTTTCTTT. Amino acids: CASSPDTGEAFF.

This chain uses TRBV19 with TRBJ2-7; perhaps TRBD1 as D (6 bases). Germline CDR1 is LNHDA and CDR2 is SQIVND (reference sequence). Deletions cut 7 bases from V and 3 bases from J, with 13 bases between. This CDR3 has 13 residues. CDR3 nucleotides: TGTGCCAGTAACACAGGGAAGAACTACGAGCAGTACTTC. Its protein is CASNTGKNYEQYF.

The J gene is TRBJ2-7, the V gene TRBV27; 7 bases map to TRBD1. The CDR3 has 17 amino acids. V was clipped by 2 bases and J by 3 bases; unmatched bases: 13. Looked up from germline, CDR1 is MNHEY and CDR2 is SMNVEV (reference sequence). The CDR3 nucleotides read TGTGCCAGCAGTTTAAAGCCCCCGCGGCAGGGGGTCTACGAGCAGTACTTC. Encoded protein: CASSLKPPRQGVYEQYF.

The chain combines TRBV6-4 with TRBJ2-5; TRBD2 matches at 9 bases. The germline V gene has CDR1 MRHNA and CDR2 SNTAGT. The CDR3 has 20 residues. V shed 0 bases and J 4 bases; nucleotides not matched to a gene: 18. The chain's CDR3 is CASSDSTVRRGGRVRETQYF. CDR3 in DNA: TGTGCCAGCAGTGACTCGACGGTGAGGCGGGGGGGCCGGGTAAGAGAGACCCAGTACTTC.

The chain couples TRBV7-8 to TRBJ2-7; D gene unclear. There are 14 residues in the CDR3. Per the germline V gene, CDR1 is SGHVS and CDR2 is FQNEAQ. V was pared by 1 base and J by 1 base, with 8 bases between. The CDR3 loop is CASSLVQSSYEQYF. In nucleotides, the CDR3 is TGTGCCAGCAGCTTAGTCCAGTCGTCCTACGAGCAGTACTTC.

The genes are TRBV18 and TRBJ2-5, with 10 bases aligning to TRBD2. Germline V gene lookup returns CDR1 KGHSH and CDR2 LQKENI. V gave up 4 bases and J gave up 5 bases; unmatched junction bases: 13. This CDR3 comprises 17 residues. The CDR3: CASSLGPPSGGYETQYF. CDR3 in DNA: TGTGCCAGCTCACTAGGGCCCCCTAGCGGGGGTTATGAGACCCAGTACTTC.

The CDR3 DNA reads TGTGCCAGCAGCTTGGAGAGGGCTAGGGTTACTTTGTTCTTC. Protein sequence: CASSLERARVTLFF. The rearrangement joins TRBV5-4 to TRBJ2-1, with D perhaps matching TRBD2 (5 bases). The germline gives CDR1 SGHNT, CDR2 YYREEE (reference sequence). The CDR3 loop spans 14 amino acids. With 0 bases removed from V and 15 bases from J, the gap between germline ends came to 19 bases.

The table lists this clone with a few counts. This chain connects TRBV12-3 or TRBV12-4 to TRBJ2-6; D remains ambiguous. The V end was cut by 10 bases, the J end by 0 bases, with 7 bases between. This CDR3 is 13 amino acids long. CDR3 in DNA: TGTGCCACCGAGCTCTCTGGGGCCAACGTCCTGACTTTC. It translates to CATELSGANVLTF.

This chain connects TRBV19 to TRBJ1-1; D is uncertain. The CDR3 runs 17 residues. The V end lost 3 bases, the J end lost 0 bases, and 17 bases lay between the germline ends. Germline V lookup: CDR1 LNHDA, CDR2 SQIVND (reference sequence). The CDR3, as DNA: TGTGCCAGTAGTATGGCGGGGTGGGCAGGCATGAACACTGAAGCTTTCTTT. The encoded protein is CASSMAGWAGMNTEAFF.

The rearrangement links TRBV2 to TRBJ2-7; 9 positions agree with TRBD1. V trimming: 6 bases; J trimming: 4 bases; junction bases outside the gene matches: 4. Germline V gene data show CDR1 as SNHLY and CDR2 as FYNNEI. CDR3 size: 13 residues. The CDR3 is CASSRQGGYEQYF. CDR3 DNA: TGTGCCAGCAGCAGACAGGGGGGTTACGAGCAGTACTTC. Looking up the rest from reference TRBV2 and TRBJ2-7 gives the full variable domain: EPEVTQTPSHQVTQMGQEVILRCVPISNHLYFYWYRQILGQKVEFLVSFYNNEISEKSEIFDDQFSVERPDGSNFTLKIRSTKLEDSAMYFCASSRQGGYEQYFGPGTRLTVT.